The 23 T cell receptor beta chains in this list originate from one sample, sequenced in a study of blood T cell repertoires in COVID-19. TCRdb keeps only in-frame clones here, not all; method: immunoSEQ multiplex PCR. This sample has roughly 250,000 clones, with around 85% found just once. The sequenced sample was peripheral blood. Receptor source: a human donor with COVID-19, enrolled during active disease. The donor label of this sample is uncertain.

The J gene is TRBJ2-3, the V gene TRBV7-6, with D hard to call. The CDR3 loop spans 15 amino acids. Germline V gives CDR1 SGHVS, CDR2 FNYEAQ. V gave up 5 bases and J gave up 5 bases, with 17 bases separating them. CDR3: CASSLTPAPLDTQYF. In nucleotides, the CDR3 is TGTGCCAGCAGCCTGACTCCCGCACCTTTAGATACGCAGTATTTT.

The chain combines TRBV5-1 with TRBJ2-3; D remains unclear. The CDR3 spans 12 residues. Per the germline V gene, CDR1 is SGHRS and CDR2 is YFSETQ. V was shortened by 10 bases and J by 4 bases, with 13 bases between the two germline ends. CDR3 amino acids: CAVRLGADTQYF. The CDR3 nucleotides are TGCGCCGTCCGGCTAGGCGCAGATACGCAGTATTTT.

The rearrangement uses TRBV5-1 and TRBJ1-6; D remains unclear. The CDR3 loop spans 16 amino acids. Germline loops: CDR1 SGHRS, CDR2 YFSETQ. Trimming took off 0 bases at V and 3 bases at J, with 10 bases between the two ends. The CDR3 nucleotides are TGCGCCAGCAGCTTGGTCCCAGAAATCTATAATTCACCCCTCCACTTT. It yields the protein CASSLVPEIYNSPLHF. Using reference TRBV5-1 and TRBJ1-6 for the parts outside the CDR3, the full variable domain is KAGVTQTPRYLIKTRGQQVTLSCSPISGHRSVSWYQQTPGQGLQFLFEYFSETQRNKGNFPGRFSGRQFSNSRSEMNVSTLELGDSALYLCASSLVPEIYNSPLHFGNGTRLTVT.

The chain links TRBV4-3 to TRBJ1-1; TRBD1 aligns across 9 bases. With 1 base clipped from V and 3 bases from J, the junction kept 6 bases outside the gene matches. The CDR3 spans 16 residues. In germline, CDR1 is LGHNA, CDR2 YSLEER. In nucleotides, the CDR3 is TGCGCCAGCAGCCAAGGTCACAGGGGGCGGGACACTGAAGCTTTCTTT. This gives the protein CASSQGHRGRDTEAFF.

The chain employs TRBV4-1 and TRBJ1-3, with a possible D match to TRBD1 (5 bases). This CDR3 contains 19 residues. CDR1 MGHRA and CDR2 YSYEKL come from the germline V gene. Trimming stripped 4 bases from V and 0 bases from J, with 22 bases between. Here the CDR3 reads CASSPEGPTVFFSGNTIYF. The CDR3 nucleotides read TGCGCCAGCAGCCCAGAGGGGCCGACAGTTTTTTTCTCTGGAAACACCATATATTTT.

The chain recombines TRBV3-1 (or the pseudogene TRBV3-2) with TRBJ1-1, with D tentatively TRBD1 (6 bases). V gave up 1 base and J gave up 0 bases, with 18 bases separating them. This CDR3 comprises 18 residues. Germline CDR1 is LGHDT and CDR2 is YNNKEL (reference sequence). The CDR3 region has the DNA TGTGCCAGCAGCCAAGGGGGGTGGGACATCGCTATGAACACTGAAGCTTTCTTT. Residues: CASSQGGWDIAMNTEAFF.

V usage is TRBV11-2 and J usage is TRBJ2-1; a weak D match, TRBD2 (6 bases). The germline V gene has CDR1 SGHAT and CDR2 FQNNGV. The CDR3 length is 14 residues. V lost 1 base to trimming and J lost 6 bases, with 10 bases between them. CDR3 bases: TGTGCCAGCAGCTTAGCGTCTAGCGTCAATGAGCAGTTCTTC. Translating gives CASSLASSVNEQFF.

J is TRBJ1-6 and V is TRBV7-9; no firm D call. The CDR3 runs to 12 residues. The V and J ends lost 2 bases and 10 bases respectively, with 6 bases between them. The V gene's germline CDR1 is SEHNR and CDR2 FQNEAQ (reference sequence). The CDR3 loop reads CASSLRESPLHF. In nucleotides, the CDR3 is TGTGCCAGCAGCTTACGGGAATCACCCCTCCACTTT. Supplemented by reference TRBV7-9 and TRBJ1-6, the full variable domain reads DTGVSQNPRHKITKRGQNVTFRCDPISEHNRLYWYRQTLGQGPEFLTYFQNEAQLEKSRLLSDRFSAERPKGSFSTLEIQRTEQGDSAMYLCASSLRESPLHFGNGTRLTVT.

J is TRBJ2-1 and V is TRBV19; 8 nucleotides match TRBD1. V lost 1 base, J lost 6 bases, and 5 bases stayed unmatched. The CDR3 contains 15 residues. Germline V CDR1 and CDR2: LNHDA, SQIVND (reference sequence). The chain's CDR3 is CASSIVQGAFNEQFF. The CDR3 DNA is TGTGCCAGTAGTATAGTGCAGGGGGCATTCAATGAGCAGTTCTTC.

The table lists this clone with a count of one. V is TRBV19 and J is TRBJ1-5; D is unresolved. The germline V gene has CDR1 LNHDA and CDR2 SQIVND (reference sequence). The CDR3 runs 17 residues. V was trimmed by 1 base and J by 2 bases, leaving 15 bases between them. The CDR3: CASSIGGTRSGNQPQHF. The CDR3 DNA follows: TGTGCCAGTAGTATAGGAGGAACCCGTAGTGGCAATCAGCCCCAGCATTTT.

CDR3 loop: CASRADRRNTIYF. The CDR3 nucleotides read TGTGCCAGCAGAGCTGACAGAAGAAACACCATATATTTT. The chain is built from TRBV12-3 or TRBV12-4 and TRBJ1-3; weak D call: TRBD1 (5 bases). The CDR3 loop spans 13 amino acids. Trimming took 6 bases from V and 5 from J, leaving 11 bases between them.

The J gene is TRBJ1-2, the V gene TRBV23-1, with TRBD1 as a possible D gene (6 bases). TRBV23-1 is an open reading frame whose function is uncertain. V shed 7 bases and J shed 7 bases, with 19 bases lying between them. The CDR3 extends over 14 amino acids. Here the CDR3 reads CASMPQPQGFGYTF. The CDR3 DNA reads TGCGCCAGCATGCCGCAGCCCCAGGGGTTTGGCTACACCTTC.

The chain links TRBV29-1 to TRBJ2-5, with D possibly being TRBD1 (6 bases). Per germline, CDR1 SQVTM and CDR2 ANQGSEA. This CDR3 comprises 12 residues. V was cut by 5 bases and J by 3 bases, with 10 bases left in between. CDR3 in amino acids: CSVLDSEETQYF. The DNA of the CDR3 is TGCAGCGTTTTGGACAGCGAAGAGACCCAGTACTTC.

The CDR3 sequence is CASSLRQGQPQHF. CDR3 nucleotides: TGTGCCAGCAGTTTAAGACAGGGCCAGCCCCAGCATTTT. The chain joins TRBV27 to TRBJ1-5; 7 bases map to TRBD1. The junction had 2 bases not matched to a gene; V was cut back by 2 bases and J by 7 bases. Germline values: CDR1 MNHEY, CDR2 SMNVEV (reference sequence). There are 13 residues in the CDR3.

This clone showed up just once. The DNA of the CDR3 is TGTGCCGGTACCGGGGGGTTAACTGAAGCTTTCTTT. Amino acids: CAGTGGLTEAFF. The genes are TRBV30 and TRBJ1-1; D possibly corresponds to TRBD1 (5 bases). V lost 8 bases, J lost 5 bases, and 15 bases lay in between. The CDR3 is 12 residues long. Germline CDR1 and CDR2: GTSNPN and SVGIG (reference sequence).

This clone was recorded once. V gene TRBV10-1 combines with J gene TRBJ1-1; no definite D call. This CDR3 spans 14 amino acids. V was cut by 8 bases and J by 1 base, with 14 bases left in between. Germline assignment: CDR1 WNHNN and CDR2 SYGVQD (reference sequence). The CDR3 DNA reads TGCGCCAGCTCTCAGGTCCGGTCGAACACTGAAGCTTTCTTT. Amino acids: CASSQVRSNTEAFF.

The rearrangement joins TRBV12-3 or TRBV12-4 to TRBJ1-2; no clear D. V lost 5 bases, J lost 3 bases, and 10 bases lay in between. This CDR3 has 13 residues. CDR3 nucleotide sequence: TGTGCCAGCAGTCCCGGTCGTGACTATGGCTACACCTTC. Encoded protein: CASSPGRDYGYTF.

The rearrangement links TRBV28 to TRBJ1-4; D not resolved. With 5 bases removed from V and 4 bases from J, the gap between germline ends came to 8 bases. The CDR3 is 13 residues long. Germline-derived CDR1 and CDR2 are MDHEN and SYDVKM. DNA for the CDR3: TGTGCCAGCAGTACAGAGTTTAATGAAAAACTGTTTTTT. Translation gives CASSTEFNEKLFF.

The rearrangement joins TRBV30 to TRBJ2-3; a weak D match, TRBD1 (5 bases). The V end lost 2 bases, the J end lost 2 bases, and 8 bases lay between the germline ends. Germline CDR1 and CDR2: GTSNPN and SVGIG (reference sequence). The CDR3 sequence is 13 residues long. The CDR3, as DNA: TGTGCCTGGAGTCTAGGGGACACAGATACGCAGTATTTT. Its translation is CAWSLGDTDTQYF.

The V gene is TRBV29-1, the J gene TRBJ2-3; TRBD2 matches at 8 bases. This CDR3 is built from 13 residues. Germline-derived CDR1 and CDR2 are SQVTM and ANQGSEA. V was clipped by 4 bases and J by 5 bases; unmatched bases: 5. The CDR3 coding sequence is TGCAGCGTTGTAGGCGGGGGGCGAGATACGCAGTATTTT. Its protein product is CSVVGGGRDTQYF.

The chain links TRBV30 to TRBJ1-2; D remains ambiguous. V was pared by 5 bases and J by 6 bases, with 10 bases between. The CDR3 is 11 amino acids. Germline lookup yields CDR1 GTSNPN and CDR2 SVGIG (reference sequence). For the CDR3, the DNA is TGTGCCTGGGCAGACTTTAATGGCTACACCTTC. Amino acids: CAWADFNGYTF.

The CDR3 spells CASSLGQGENTIYF. The CDR3 nucleotides read TGTGCCAGCAGCCTTGGACAGGGGGAAAACACCATATATTTT. The V call is TRBV11-3, the J call TRBJ1-3, with 10 bases matching TRBD1. V trimming: 5 bases; J trimming: 6 bases; junction bases outside the gene matches: 4. Germline values: CDR1 SGHNT, CDR2 YENEEA. The CDR3 runs 14 residues.

The chain links TRBV21-1 to TRBJ1-4; the table calls TRBD1, which could not be checked here. TRBV21-1 is a pseudogene locus. The CDR3 covers 16 residues. Here the CDR3 reads CASSKDPGSTNEKLFF. The CDR3 region has the DNA TGTGCCAGCAGCAAAGACCCAGGCTCAACTAATGAAAAACTGTTTTTT.